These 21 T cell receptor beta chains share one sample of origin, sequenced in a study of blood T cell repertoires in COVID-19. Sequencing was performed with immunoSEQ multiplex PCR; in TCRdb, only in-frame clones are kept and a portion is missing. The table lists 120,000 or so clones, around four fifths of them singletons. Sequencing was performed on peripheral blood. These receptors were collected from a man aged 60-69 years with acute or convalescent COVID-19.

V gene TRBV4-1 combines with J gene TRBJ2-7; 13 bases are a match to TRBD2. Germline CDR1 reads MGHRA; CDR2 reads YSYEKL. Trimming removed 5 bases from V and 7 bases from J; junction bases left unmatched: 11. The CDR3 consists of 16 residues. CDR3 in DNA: TGCGCCAGCAGCTCGAGGACTAGCGGGAGCCTTCGGGAGCAGTACTTC. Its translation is CASSSRTSGSLREQYF.

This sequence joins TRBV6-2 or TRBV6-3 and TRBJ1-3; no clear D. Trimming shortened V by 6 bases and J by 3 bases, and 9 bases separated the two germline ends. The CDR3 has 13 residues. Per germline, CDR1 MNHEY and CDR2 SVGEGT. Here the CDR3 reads CASSPSFGNTIYF. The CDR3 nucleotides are TGTGCCAGCAGCCCATCATTTGGAAACACCATATATTTT.

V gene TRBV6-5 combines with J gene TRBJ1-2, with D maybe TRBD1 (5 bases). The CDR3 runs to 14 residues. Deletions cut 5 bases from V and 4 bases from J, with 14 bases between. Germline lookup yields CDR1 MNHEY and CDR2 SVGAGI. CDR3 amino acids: CASSNTQAFYGYTF. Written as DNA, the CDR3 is TGTGCCAGCAGTAACACACAGGCTTTCTATGGCTACACCTTC.

CDR3 nucleotides: TGTGCCTGGAGTGTAGAGGGGACTCTGTACACCTTC. This codes for CAWSVEGTLYTF. The chain joins TRBV30 to TRBJ1-2; possibly TRBD1 for D (5 bases). Germline lookup yields CDR1 GTSNPN and CDR2 SVGIG (reference sequence). Trimming removed 0 bases from V and 11 bases from J, with 13 bases in between. This CDR3 has 12 residues.

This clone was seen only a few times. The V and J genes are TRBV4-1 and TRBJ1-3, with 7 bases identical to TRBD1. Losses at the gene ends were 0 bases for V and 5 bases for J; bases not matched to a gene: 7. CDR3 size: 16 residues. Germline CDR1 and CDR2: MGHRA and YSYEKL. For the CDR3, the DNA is TGCGCCAGCAGCCAAGAACCGCAGGGGGTCCGAAACACCATATATTTT. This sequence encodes CASSQEPQGVRNTIYF.

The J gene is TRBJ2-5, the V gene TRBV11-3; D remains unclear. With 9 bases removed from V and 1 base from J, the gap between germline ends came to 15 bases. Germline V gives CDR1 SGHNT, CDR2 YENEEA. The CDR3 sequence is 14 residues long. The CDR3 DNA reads TGTGCCAGTTCGGCTGGCGGAAGCCAAGAGACCCAGTACTTC. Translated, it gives CASSAGGSQETQYF. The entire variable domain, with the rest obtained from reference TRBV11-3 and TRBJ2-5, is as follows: EAGVVQSPRYKIIEKKQPVAFWCNPISGHNTLYWYLQNLGQGPELLIRYENEEAVDDSQLPKDRFSAERLKGVDSTLKIQPAELGDSAVYLCASSAGGSQETQYFGPGTRLLVL.

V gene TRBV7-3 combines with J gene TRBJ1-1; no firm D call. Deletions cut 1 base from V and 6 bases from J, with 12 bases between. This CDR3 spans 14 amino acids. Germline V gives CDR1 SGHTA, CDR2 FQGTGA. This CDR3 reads CASSLIGGGAEAFF. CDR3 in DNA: TGTGCCAGCAGCTTAATCGGAGGTGGGGCTGAAGCTTTCTTT.

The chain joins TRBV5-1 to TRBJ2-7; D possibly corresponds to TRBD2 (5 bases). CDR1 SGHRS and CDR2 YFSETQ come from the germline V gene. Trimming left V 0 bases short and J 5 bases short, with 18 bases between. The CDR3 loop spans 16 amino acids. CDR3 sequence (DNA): TGCGCCAGCAGCTTGGTGTCTAGCCGACCTGTCGACGAGCAGTACTTC. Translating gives CASSLVSSRPVDEQYF.

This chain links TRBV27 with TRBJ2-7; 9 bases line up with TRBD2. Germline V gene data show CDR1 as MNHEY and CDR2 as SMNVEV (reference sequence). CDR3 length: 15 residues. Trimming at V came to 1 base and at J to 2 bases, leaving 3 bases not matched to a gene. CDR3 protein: CASSLYPSGAYEQYF. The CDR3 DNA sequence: TGTGCCAGCAGTTTATATCCTAGCGGGGCCTACGAGCAGTACTTC.

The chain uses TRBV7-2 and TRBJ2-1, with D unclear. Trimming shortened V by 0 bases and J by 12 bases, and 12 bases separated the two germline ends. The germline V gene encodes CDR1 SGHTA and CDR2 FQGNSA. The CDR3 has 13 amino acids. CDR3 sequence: CASSLALFPGQFF. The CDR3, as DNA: TGTGCCAGCAGCTTAGCGCTTTTCCCCGGGCAGTTCTTC.

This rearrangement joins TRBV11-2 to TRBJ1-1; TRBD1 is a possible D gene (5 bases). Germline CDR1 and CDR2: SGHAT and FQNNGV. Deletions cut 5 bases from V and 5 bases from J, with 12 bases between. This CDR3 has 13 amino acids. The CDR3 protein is CASSQWRGTEAFF. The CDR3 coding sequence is TGTGCCAGCAGCCAATGGAGGGGAACTGAAGCTTTCTTT.

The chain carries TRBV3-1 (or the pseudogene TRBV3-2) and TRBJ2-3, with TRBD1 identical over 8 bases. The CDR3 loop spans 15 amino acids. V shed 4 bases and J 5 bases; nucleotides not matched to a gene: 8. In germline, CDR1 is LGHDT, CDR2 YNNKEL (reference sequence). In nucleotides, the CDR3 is TGTGCCAGCAGCCCTCGACAGGGGTTGGAAGATACGCAGTATTTT. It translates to CASSPRQGLEDTQYF.

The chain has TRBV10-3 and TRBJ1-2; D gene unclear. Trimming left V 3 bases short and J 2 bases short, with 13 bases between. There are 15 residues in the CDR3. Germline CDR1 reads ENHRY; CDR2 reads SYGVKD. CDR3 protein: CAISDPNSGNYGYTF. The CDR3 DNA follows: TGTGCCATCAGTGACCCCAACAGCGGGAACTATGGCTACACCTTC.

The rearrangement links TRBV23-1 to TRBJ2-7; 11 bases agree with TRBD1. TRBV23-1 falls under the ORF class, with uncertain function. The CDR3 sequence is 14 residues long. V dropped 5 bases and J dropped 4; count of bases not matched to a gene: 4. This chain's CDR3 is CASSRGTGGYEQYF. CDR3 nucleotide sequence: TGCGCCAGCAGTAGAGGGACAGGGGGTTACGAGCAGTACTTC.

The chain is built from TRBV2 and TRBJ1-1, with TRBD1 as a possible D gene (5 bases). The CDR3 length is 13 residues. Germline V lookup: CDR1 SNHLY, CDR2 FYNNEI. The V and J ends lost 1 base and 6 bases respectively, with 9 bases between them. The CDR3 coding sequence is TGTGCCAGCAGTGAAGGGCCGGGGGCTGAAGCTTTCTTT. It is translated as CASSEGPGAEAFF.

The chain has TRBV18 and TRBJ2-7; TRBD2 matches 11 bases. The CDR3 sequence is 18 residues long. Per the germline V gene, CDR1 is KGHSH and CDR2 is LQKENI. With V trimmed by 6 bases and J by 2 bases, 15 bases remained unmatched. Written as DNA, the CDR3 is TGTGCCAGCTCCCAAGCTAGGCTAGCGGGAGGATTCGCCTACGAGCAGTACTTC. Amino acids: CASSQARLAGGFAYEQYF.

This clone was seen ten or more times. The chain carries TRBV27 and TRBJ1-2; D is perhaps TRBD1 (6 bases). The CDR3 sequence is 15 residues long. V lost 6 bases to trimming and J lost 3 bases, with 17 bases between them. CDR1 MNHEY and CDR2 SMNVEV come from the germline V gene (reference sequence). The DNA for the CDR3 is TGTGCCAGCAGCCCACGGGGGGGCTCACACTATGGCTACACCTTC. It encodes CASSPRGGSHYGYTF.

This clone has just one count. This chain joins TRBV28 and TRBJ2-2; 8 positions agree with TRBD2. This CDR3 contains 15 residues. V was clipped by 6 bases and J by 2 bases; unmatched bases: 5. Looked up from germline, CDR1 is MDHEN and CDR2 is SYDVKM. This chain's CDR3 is CASRPGGANTGELFF. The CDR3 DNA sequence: TGTGCCAGCAGGCCCGGGGGGGCCAACACCGGGGAGCTGTTTTTT.

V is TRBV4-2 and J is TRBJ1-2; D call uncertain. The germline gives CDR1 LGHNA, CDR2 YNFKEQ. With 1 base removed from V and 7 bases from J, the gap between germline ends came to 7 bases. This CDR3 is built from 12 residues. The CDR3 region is CASSQGQRGYTF. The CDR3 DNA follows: TGTGCCAGCAGCCAAGGGCAGCGTGGCTACACCTTC.

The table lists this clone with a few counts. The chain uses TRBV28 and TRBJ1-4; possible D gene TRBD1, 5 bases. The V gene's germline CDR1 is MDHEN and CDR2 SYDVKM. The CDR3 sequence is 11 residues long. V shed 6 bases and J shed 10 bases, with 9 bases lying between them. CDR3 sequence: CASRGLGKLFF. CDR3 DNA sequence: TGTGCCAGCAGGGGGCTCGGAAAACTGTTTTTT.

CDR3 DNA: TGTGCCAGCAGCGTCGACAGGGGATCAGAGACCCAGTACTTC. This translates into CASSVDRGSETQYF. This sequence joins TRBV9 and TRBJ2-5; 8 bases agree with TRBD1. Germline V gene lookup returns CDR1 SGDLS and CDR2 YYNGEE. There are 14 residues in the CDR3. V shed 2 bases, J shed 4 bases, and the junction held 4 bases outside the gene matches.